Listed below are T cell receptor beta chains from one sample, sequenced in a study of blood T cell repertoires in COVID-19. TCRdb's table, derived via immunoSEQ multiplex PCR, lists solely in-frame clones and lacks some. The sample carries some 160,000 clones, roughly 90% recorded once. Sequencing was done on a sample of PBMCs or T cells enriched from blood (not recorded which). These receptors originate from a woman in her fifties or sixties who had recovered from COVID-19. Both conserved end residues are part of each CDR3. D genes are given only for firm matches. Clone sizes are given selectively: once, few, many, or a class where the clone is expanded.

j_call | v_call | d_call | clone_size | cdr3_nt | cdr3_aa
TRBJ2-7 | TRBV27 | . | . | TGTGCCAGCAGTTTAATTGGACGGGACTACGAGCAGTACTTC | CASSLIGRDYEQYF
TRBJ2-6 | TRBV27 | . | . | TGTGCCAGCAGTAATACACATGCTGGGGCCAACGTCCTGACTTTC | CASSNTHAGANVLTF
TRBJ1-2 | TRBV7-2 | . | . | TGTGCCAGCAGCTCGTTGGGTCCGATCGGGTATGGCTACACCTTC | CASSSLGPIGYGYTF
TRBJ1-1 | TRBV5-1 | . | . | TGCGCCAGCAGCGGTACGGGGGGCGCGAGGAACACTGAAGCTTTCTTT | CASSGTGGARNTEAFF
TRBJ2-7 | TRBV15 | . | . | TGTGCCACCAGCAGGGGCTTTCGACAGGTTTCCTACGAGCAGTACTTC | CATSRGFRQVSYEQYF
TRBJ1-1 | TRBV12-3/TRBV12-4 | TRBD1 | once | TGTGCCAGCAATCCTGACAGGGCCACTGAAGCTTTCTTT | CASNPDRATEAFF
TRBJ2-1 | TRBV11-3 | TRBD1 | . | TGTGCCAGCAGCTTAGGGAGCAGGGGGTTCGGGAATGAGCAGTTCTTC | CASSLGSRGFGNEQFF
TRBJ2-7 | TRBV9 | TRBD1 | . | TGTGCCAGCACTAGGACAGGGGCGGACGAGCAGTACTTC | CASTRTGADEQYF
TRBJ2-5 | TRBV19 | . | . | TGTGCCAGTAGTATAGAAGGGGTGGCCCAGTACTTC | CASSIEGVAQYF
TRBJ1-4 | TRBV27 | . | . | TGTGCCAGCAGTCTGGGACTCAGAAACGAAAAACTGTTTTTT | CASSLGLRNEKLFF
TRBJ1-6 | TRBV7-2 | . | . | TGTGCCAGCAGCCGGGACTCTACGGATTCACCCCTCCACTTT | CASSRDSTDSPLHF
TRBJ1-1 | TRBV29-1 | TRBD1 | . | TGCAGCGCAACAGGGGGCGAAGCTTTCTTT | CSATGGEAFF
TRBJ1-2 | TRBV5-4 | . | . | TGTGCCAGCAGCTCCCCGGGACACGTTTATGGCTACACCTTC | CASSSPGHVYGYTF
TRBJ2-7 | TRBV2 | . | . | TGTGCCAGCGGTAGGACAAGTAATTACGAGCAGTACTTC | CASGRTSNYEQYF
TRBJ1-3 | TRBV5-1 | TRBD1 | . | TGCGCCAGCAGCTTGACAGGGGCTGGAAACACCATATATTTT | CASSLTGAGNTIYF
TRBJ1-2 | TRBV6-5 | . | once | TGTGCCAGCAGTTACGCAGGGGTTAACTATGGCTACACCTTC | CASSYAGVNYGYTF
TRBJ1-1 | TRBV2 | . | . | TGTGCCAGCGAACGGAGAATGAACACTGAAGCTTTCTTT | CASERRMNTEAFF
TRBJ2-2 | TRBV2 | . | . | TGTGCCAGCACCCTACAATCAGGGACCGGGGAGCTGTTTTTT | CASTLQSGTGELFF
TRBJ2-1 | TRBV13 | TRBD2 | . | TGTGCCAGCAGCTCCCTAGCGGGGGGGCCTACTGAGCAGTTCTTC | CASSSLAGGPTEQFF
TRBJ1-6 | TRBV5-4 | TRBD1 | few | TGTGCCAGCAGCATATGGGGACAGGGCTTCTCCTATAATTCACCCCTCCACTTT | CASSIWGQGFSYNSPLHF
TRBJ1-5 | TRBV18 | . | once | TGTGCCAGCTCACCAGGTGCCGGGGGACGCAATCAGCCCCAGCATTTT | CASSPGAGGRNQPQHF
TRBJ1-4 | TRBV5-6 | TRBD1 | once | TGTGCCAGCAGCTTGGGCACAGGGGTCGGCGGTGAAAAACTGTTTTTT | CASSLGTGVGGEKLFF
TRBJ2-5 | TRBV18 | TRBD1 | . | TGTGCCAGCTCCCGATCGACAGGGTCGGAGGAGACCCAGTACTTC | CASSRSTGSEETQYF
TRBJ2-7 | TRBV6-2/TRBV6-3 | . | . | TGTGCCAGCAGTTTCCCCTCCTGGGGGCCCACCACCTACGAGCAGTACTTC | CASSFPSWGPTTYEQYF
TRBJ2-3 | TRBV10-1 | TRBD2 | . | TGCGCCAGCCGGGGAACTAGCGGGAGCACAGATACGCAGTATTTT | CASRGTSGSTDTQYF
TRBJ1-1 | TRBV20-1 | . | . | TGCAGTGCGGCGATTCGAGGCGAAGCTTTCTTT | CSAAIRGEAFF
TRBJ1-5 | TRBV7-9 | TRBD1 | . | TGTGCCAGCACCGGGACAGGCAATCAGCCCCAGCATTTT | CASTGTGNQPQHF
TRBJ2-3 | TRBV6-4 | TRBD2 | . | TGTGCCAGCAGTTTAACGGGGGGGAGCACAGATACGCAGTATTTT | CASSLTGGSTDTQYF
TRBJ1-4 | TRBV5-1 | TRBD1 | . | TGCGCCAGCAGCTTGTGTATAGACAGGGTAAATGAAAAACTGTTTTTT | CASSLCIDRVNEKLFF
TRBJ2-2 | TRBV18 | . | . | TGTGCCAGCTCACCACAGGGAACAGGGTGGACCGGGGAGCTGTTTTTT | CASSPQGTGWTGELFF
TRBJ2-3 | TRBV9 | TRBD2 | . | TGTGCCAGCAGCCCGCCCGGGACTAGCGGGAGGGATACGCAGTATTTT | CASSPPGTSGRDTQYF
TRBJ1-3 | TRBV4-3 | . | . | TGCGCCAGCAGCCTCGACAGGTTTTCTGGAAACACCATATATTTT | CASSLDRFSGNTIYF
TRBJ2-5 | TRBV3-1/TRBV3-2 | TRBD2 | . | TGTGCCAGCAGCCCCGGGGGTAGCGGGGGCCCCCAAGAGACCCAGTACTTC | CASSPGGSGGPQETQYF
TRBJ1-4 | TRBV5-1 | . | . | TGCGCCAGCAGCTTAACAGGGTTGAATGAAAAACTGTTTTTT | CASSLTGLNEKLFF
TRBJ2-7 | TRBV27 | . | . | TGTGCCAGCAGCCCTGGGACACTTACCTACGAGCAGTACTTC | CASSPGTLTYEQYF
TRBJ1-1 | TRBV13 | TRBD1 | . | TGTGCCAGCAGGATGATCACAGGGGTCACTGAAGCTTTCTTT | CASRMITGVTEAFF
TRBJ1-6 | TRBV12-3/TRBV12-4 | . | . | TGTGCCAGCAGTTTAGGGGCTAATTCACCCCTCCACTTT | CASSLGANSPLHF
TRBJ1-1 | TRBV30 | . | . | TGTGCCTGGAGTGAAGTTGGTCTAGGCAGGGGAAACACTGAAGCTTTCTTT | CAWSEVGLGRGNTEAFF